The present T cell receptor beta chain was sequenced within a study of identical twins. Study-level findings and limits: Twins showed weaker excess sharing in their beta out-of-frame sequences.

TCRdb fed the 5' RACE reads into MiXCR, producing one record per CDR3 protein. The sample yields roughly 230,000 distinct CDR3 sequences, approximately 8.3% seen once. Germline V gives CDR1 SEHNR, CDR2 FQNEAQ (reference sequence). The V segment lost 5 bases and the J segment 0 bases; nucleotides outside the gene matches: 7. The CDR3 is 15 amino acids. This clonotype showed up just a few times. Its antigen is still unknown. These same data were also listed under a study on yellow fever vaccine responses in identical twins.

Sample: CD8+ T cells sorted from blood. This receptor was obtained from a young woman in good health. The gene calls are TRBV7-9 and TRBJ2-7; 7 bases match TRBD1. This CDR3 is CASSTDRDLSYEQYF. The CDR3, as DNA: TGTGCCAGCAGCACCGACAGGGACCTCTCCTACGAGCAGTACTTC.